The source of this T cell receptor beta chain is a study of blood T cells in healthy people across ages. The CDR3 sequence is 17 residues long. From germline, CDR1 is SGHAT and CDR2 FQDESV (reference sequence). With V trimmed by 1 base and J by 1 base, 7 bases remained unmatched. This clonotype was detected only a few times. The antigen remains unidentified. For the second PCR, which ran for roughly 6 to 11 cycles, a sample-barcoded 5' primer and a J-beta primer mix were used. Via MiXCR, TCRdb re-called the 5' RACE reads, giving one row per CDR3 protein. The sample yields around 580,000 distinct CDR3 sequences, about 45% seen once. Those donating, healthy Caucasian individuals from Russia, were aged roughly 6 to 100. Approximately 10 milliliters was the volume of peripheral blood drawn from each donor. Study findings and constraints: Strong correlation was found linking TCR beta diversity to naive T cell percentage. Investigators viewed diversity estimates from one million T cells as underestimates, the study reported.

The receptor's source is a man older than 75 in good health. The J gene is TRBJ2-7, the V gene TRBV11-1, with 10 bases matching TRBD1. The sample taken for sequencing was blood. CDR3 loop: CASSLEAGGQGSYEQYF. CDR3 nucleotide sequence: TGTGCCAGCAGCTTAGAAGCAGGGGGACAGGGGTCCTACGAGCAGTACTTC.